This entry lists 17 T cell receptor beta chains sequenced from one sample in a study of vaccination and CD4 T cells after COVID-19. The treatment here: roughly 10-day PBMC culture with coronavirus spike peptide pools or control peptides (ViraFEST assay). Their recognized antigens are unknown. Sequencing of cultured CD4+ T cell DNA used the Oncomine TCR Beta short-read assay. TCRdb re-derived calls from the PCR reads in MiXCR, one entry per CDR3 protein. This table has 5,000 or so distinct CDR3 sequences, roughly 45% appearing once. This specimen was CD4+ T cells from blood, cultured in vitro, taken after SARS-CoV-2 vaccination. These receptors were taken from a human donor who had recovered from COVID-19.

As DNA, the CDR3 is TGTGCCAGCAGTCTCGGGACGTCCAGCAGGGGAGGGTACCAAGAGACCCAGTACTTC. This encodes CASSLGTSSRGGYQETQYF. The rearrangement links TRBV28 to TRBJ2-5; perhaps TRBD2 as D (7 bases). Germline CDR1 is MDHEN and CDR2 is SYDVKM. The ends were cut back, 5 bases at V and 0 bases at J, with 25 bases in the middle. There are 19 residues in the CDR3.

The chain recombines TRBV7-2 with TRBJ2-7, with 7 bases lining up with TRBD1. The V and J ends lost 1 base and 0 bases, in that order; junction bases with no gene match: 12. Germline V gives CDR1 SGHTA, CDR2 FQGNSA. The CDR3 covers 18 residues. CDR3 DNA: TGTGCCAGCAGCTTAGGACCCAGCCACAGGGGATCCTCCTACGAGCAGTACTTC. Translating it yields CASSLGPSHRGSSYEQYF.

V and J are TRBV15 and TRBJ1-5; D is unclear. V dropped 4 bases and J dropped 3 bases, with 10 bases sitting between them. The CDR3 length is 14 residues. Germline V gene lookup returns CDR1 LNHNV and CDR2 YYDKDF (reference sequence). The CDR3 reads CATSTDADNQPQHF. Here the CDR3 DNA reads TGTGCCACCAGCACGGACGCCGACAATCAGCCCCAGCATTTT.

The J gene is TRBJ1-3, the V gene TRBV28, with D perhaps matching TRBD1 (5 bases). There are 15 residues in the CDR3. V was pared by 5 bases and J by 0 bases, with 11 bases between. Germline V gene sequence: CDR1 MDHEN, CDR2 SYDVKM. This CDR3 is CASSLGGGSGNTIYF. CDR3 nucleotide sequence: TGTGCCAGCAGTCTCGGCGGGGGCTCTGGAAACACCATATATTTT.

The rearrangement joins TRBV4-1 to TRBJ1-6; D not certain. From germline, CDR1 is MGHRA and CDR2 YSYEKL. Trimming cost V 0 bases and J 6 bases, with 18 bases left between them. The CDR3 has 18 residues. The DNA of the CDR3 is TGCGCCAGCAGCCAAGACTTAGTTCTCCGGTATCGTAATTCACCCCTCCACTTT. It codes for CASSQDLVLRYRNSPLHF.

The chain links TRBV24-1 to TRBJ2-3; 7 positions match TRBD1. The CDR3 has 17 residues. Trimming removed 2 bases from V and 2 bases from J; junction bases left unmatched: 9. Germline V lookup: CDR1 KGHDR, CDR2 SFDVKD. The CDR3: CATSDSVPGQLTDTQYF. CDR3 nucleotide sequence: TGTGCCACCAGTGATTCGGTTCCGGGACAGCTCACAGATACGCAGTATTTT.

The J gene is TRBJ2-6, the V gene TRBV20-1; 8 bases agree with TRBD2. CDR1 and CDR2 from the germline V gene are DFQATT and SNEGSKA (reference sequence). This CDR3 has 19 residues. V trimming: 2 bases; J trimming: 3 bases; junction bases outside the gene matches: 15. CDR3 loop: CSARTPSSGSGGGANVLTF. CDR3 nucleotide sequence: TGCAGTGCTAGAACCCCCTCAAGCGGGAGTGGTGGTGGGGCCAACGTCCTGACTTTC.

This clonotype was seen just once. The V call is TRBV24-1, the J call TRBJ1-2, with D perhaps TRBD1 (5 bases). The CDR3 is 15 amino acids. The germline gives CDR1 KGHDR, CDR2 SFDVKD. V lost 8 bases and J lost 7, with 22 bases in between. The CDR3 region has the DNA TGTGCCACCACTGGTTGGGGACGGCCCAGGCGTGGCTACACCTTC. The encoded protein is CATTGWGRPRRGYTF.

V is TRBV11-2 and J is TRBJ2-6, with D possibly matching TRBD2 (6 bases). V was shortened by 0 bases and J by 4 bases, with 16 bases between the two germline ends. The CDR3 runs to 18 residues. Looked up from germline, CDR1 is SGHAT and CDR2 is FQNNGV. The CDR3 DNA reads TGTGCCAGCAGCTTAGAGAGGGGCTGGAGGGCAGGGGCCAACGTCCTGACTTTC. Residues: CASSLERGWRAGANVLTF.

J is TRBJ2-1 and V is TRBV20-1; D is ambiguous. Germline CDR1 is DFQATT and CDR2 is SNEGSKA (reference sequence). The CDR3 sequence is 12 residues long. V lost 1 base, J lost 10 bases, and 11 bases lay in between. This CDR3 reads CSARAGFAEQFF. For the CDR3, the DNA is TGCAGTGCTAGAGCTGGGTTTGCGGAGCAGTTCTTC.

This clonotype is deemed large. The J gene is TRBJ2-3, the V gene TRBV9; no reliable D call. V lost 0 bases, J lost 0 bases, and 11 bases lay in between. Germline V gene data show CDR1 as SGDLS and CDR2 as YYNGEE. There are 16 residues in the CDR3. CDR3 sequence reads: CASSVVGLTSTDTQYF. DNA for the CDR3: TGTGCCAGCAGCGTAGTCGGGCTTACTAGCACAGATACGCAGTATTTT. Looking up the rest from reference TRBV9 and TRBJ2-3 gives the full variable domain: DSGVTQTPKHLITATGQRVTLRCSPRSGDLSVYWYQQSLDQGLQFLIQYYNGEERAKGNILERFSAQQFPDLHSELNLSSLELGDSALYFCASSVVGLTSTDTQYFGPGTRLTVL.

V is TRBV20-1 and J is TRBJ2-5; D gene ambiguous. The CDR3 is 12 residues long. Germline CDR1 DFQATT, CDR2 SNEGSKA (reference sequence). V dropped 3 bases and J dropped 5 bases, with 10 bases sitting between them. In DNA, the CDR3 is TGCAGTGCTAGGACTTTTGCCGAGACCCAGTACTTC. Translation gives CSARTFAETQYF.

The DNA of the CDR3 is TGTGCCAGCATCCCGTCGGGGGGGGAGCCCCTCCACTTT. This codes for CASIPSGGEPLHF. This chain links TRBV28 with TRBJ1-6; tentative D call: TRBD1 (5 bases). The germline CDR1 and CDR2 sequences are MDHEN and SYDVKM. Trimming removed 7 bases from V and 13 bases from J, with 17 bases in between. The CDR3 runs to 13 residues.

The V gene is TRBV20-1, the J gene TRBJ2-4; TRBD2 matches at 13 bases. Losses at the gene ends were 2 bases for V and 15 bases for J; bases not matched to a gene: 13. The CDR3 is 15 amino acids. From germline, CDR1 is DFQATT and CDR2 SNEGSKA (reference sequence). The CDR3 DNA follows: TGCAGTGCTAGACCCCGAAGGGGACTAGCGGGACTACGGTACTTC. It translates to CSARPRRGLAGLRYF.

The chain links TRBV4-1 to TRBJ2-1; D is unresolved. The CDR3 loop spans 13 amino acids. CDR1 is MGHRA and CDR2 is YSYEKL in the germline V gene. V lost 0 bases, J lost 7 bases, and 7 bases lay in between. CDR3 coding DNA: TGCGCCAGCAGCCAAGATGGAAGAAATGAGCAGTTCTTC. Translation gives CASSQDGRNEQFF.

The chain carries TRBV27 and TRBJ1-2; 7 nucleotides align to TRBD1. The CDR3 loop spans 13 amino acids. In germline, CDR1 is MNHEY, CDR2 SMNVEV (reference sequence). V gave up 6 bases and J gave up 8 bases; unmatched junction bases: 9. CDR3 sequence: CASRSTGVLGYTF. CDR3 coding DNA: TGTGCCAGCAGGTCAACAGGGGTACTCGGCTACACCTTC.

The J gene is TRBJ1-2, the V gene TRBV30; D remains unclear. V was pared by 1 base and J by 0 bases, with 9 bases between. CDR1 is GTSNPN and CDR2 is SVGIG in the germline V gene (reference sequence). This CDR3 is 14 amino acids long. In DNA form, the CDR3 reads TGTGCCTGGAGTGCCAGAGGAGCTAACTATGGCTACACCTTC. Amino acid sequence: CAWSARGANYGYTF.